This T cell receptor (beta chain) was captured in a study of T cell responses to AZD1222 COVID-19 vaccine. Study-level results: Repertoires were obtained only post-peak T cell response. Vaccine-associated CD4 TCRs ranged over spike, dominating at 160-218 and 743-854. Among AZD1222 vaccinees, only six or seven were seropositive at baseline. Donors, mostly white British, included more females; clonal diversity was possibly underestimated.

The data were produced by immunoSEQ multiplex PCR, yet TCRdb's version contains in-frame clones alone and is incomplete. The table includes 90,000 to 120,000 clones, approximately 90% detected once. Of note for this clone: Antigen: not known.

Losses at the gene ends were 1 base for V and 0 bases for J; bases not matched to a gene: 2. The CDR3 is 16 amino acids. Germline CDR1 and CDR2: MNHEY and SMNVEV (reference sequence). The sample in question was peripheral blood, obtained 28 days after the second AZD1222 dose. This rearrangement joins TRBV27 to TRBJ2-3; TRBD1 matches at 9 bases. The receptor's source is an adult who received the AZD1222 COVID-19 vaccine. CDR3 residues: CASSLLGQGSTDTQYF. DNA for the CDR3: TGTGCCAGCAGTTTATTGGGACAGGGAAGCACAGATACGCAGTATTTT.